What follows are 17 T cell receptor beta chains derived from one specimen sequenced in a study of T cells in Graves' hyperthyroidism and ophthalmopathy. The CDR3 regions of TCR beta were amplified from RNA transcripts. An initial round of RT-PCR targeting the TCR CDR3 relied on the HTBI primer set. TCRdb passed the multiplex PCR reads through MiXCR, listing each CDR3 protein once. Of 480,000 or so distinct CDR3 sequences in the sample, about 15% were seen once. What was sequenced was blood. These receptors were collected from a woman aged 18-29 years with Graves' hyperthyroidism.

This clonotype occurred many times. The chain employs TRBV11-2 and TRBJ2-1; 10 bases are shared with TRBD2. This CDR3 contains 16 residues. Germline-derived CDR1 and CDR2 are SGHAT and FQNNGV. V was clipped by 5 bases and J by 2 bases; unmatched bases: 6. The CDR3 reads CASSRTSGNTYNEQFF. The DNA for the CDR3 is TGTGCCAGCAGCCGGACTAGCGGCAATACCTACAATGAGCAGTTCTTC.

This clonotype was counted ten times or more. The rearrangement links TRBV30 to TRBJ2-7; TRBD1 matches at 8 bases. Losses at the gene ends were 2 bases for V and 5 bases for J; bases not matched to a gene: 11. Germline V gene lookup returns CDR1 GTSNPN and CDR2 SVGIG (reference sequence). CDR3 length equals 15 residues. The DNA of the CDR3 is TGTGCCTGGAGTCTGACAGGGGAAGGAGCCAACGAGCAGTACGTC. This sequence encodes CAWSLTGEGANEQYV.

This clonotype has only one observation. This may be a read error, as it is one base from a much larger clone. This chain links TRBV12-3 or TRBV12-4 with TRBJ1-2; perhaps TRBD1 as D (5 bases). The CDR3 loop spans 13 amino acids. CDR3 DNA: TGTGCCAGCAGTAAGTCGGGGGTCGATGGCCACACCTTC. The encoded protein is CASSKSGVDGHTF.

As concerns this clonotype: This could be a read error, since a much larger clone is one nucleotide away. The gene calls are TRBV4-1 and TRBJ2-7; D perhaps matches TRBD2 (6 bases). This CDR3 has 15 residues. Germline V gene data show CDR1 as MGHRA and CDR2 as YSYEKL. V was clipped by 3 bases and J by 4 bases, with 16 bases between them. The chain's CDR3 is CASSHRLGGVYEQYF. Here the CDR3 DNA reads TGCGCCAGCAGCCATCGACTAGGTGGGGTTTACGAGCAGTACTTC.

This clonotype was seen ten or more times. This chain joins TRBV6-2 or TRBV6-3 and TRBJ2-1; 9 positions agree with TRBD2. Germline CDR1 MNHEY, CDR2 SVGEGT. V lost 2 bases, J lost 8 bases, and 10 bases stayed unmatched. This CDR3 has 16 amino acids. CDR3 sequence: CASSYEVREGRHEQFF. CDR3 coding DNA: TGTGCCAGCAGTTACGAGGTGCGGGAGGGCCGGCATGAGCAGTTCTTC.

This clonotype was counted between two and nine times. The genes are TRBV7-2 and TRBJ1-4, with 7 bases lining up with TRBD1. Germline V lookup: CDR1 SGHTA, CDR2 FQGNSA. The CDR3 has 15 amino acids. Germline trimming cut 0 bases from V and 8 bases from J; bases unmatched to any gene: 6. CDR3 DNA: TGTGCCAGCAGCTTAGCCGACAGGGCAGCGGAAAAACTGTTTTTT. Translated: CASSLADRAAEKLFF.

This chain links TRBV4-2 with TRBJ2-1, with 8 bases matching TRBD2. Looked up from germline, CDR1 is LGHNA and CDR2 is YNFKEQ. Unmatched junction bases numbered 3, after V lost 2 bases and J lost 3 bases. The CDR3 extends over 15 amino acids. The CDR3: CASSQPGLDYNEQFF. CDR3 bases: TGTGCCAGCAGCCAACCGGGACTAGACTACAATGAGCAGTTCTTC.

V gene TRBV13 combines with J gene TRBJ2-3, with 10 positions matching TRBD2. Germline values: CDR1 PRHDT, CDR2 FYEKMQ (reference sequence). V lost 1 base and J lost 0; bases outside the gene matches: 1. The CDR3 consists of 16 residues. In DNA form, the CDR3 reads TGTGCCAGCAGCTTAGTAGCGGGAGGAAGCACAGATACGCAGTATTTT. Amino acid sequence: CASSLVAGGSTDTQYF.

The sample holds many counts of this clonotype. The J gene is TRBJ1-1, the V gene TRBV28, with unresolved D. This CDR3 is built from 15 residues. Germline loops: CDR1 MDHEN, CDR2 SYDVKM. V was trimmed by 6 bases and J by 0 bases, leaving 14 bases between them. DNA for the CDR3: TGTGCCAGCAGCCTCCCCCCGGACCTGAACACTGAAGCTTTCTTT. This encodes CASSLPPDLNTEAFF.

This clonotype was observed many times. The rearrangement joins TRBV10-2 to TRBJ1-1; D unresolved. Germline V CDR1 and CDR2: WSHSY, SAAADI. Deletions cut 2 bases from V and 2 bases from J, with 9 bases between. CDR3 length equals 14 residues. CDR3 loop: CASSEEKGNTEAFF. The CDR3 DNA reads as TGCGCCAGCAGTGAGGAGAAGGGTAACACTGAAGCTTTCTTT.

This clonotype has at least ten counts. The chain joins TRBV12-5 to TRBJ2-1, with D unresolved. The V gene's germline CDR1 is LGHNT and CDR2 FRNRAP. The length of the CDR3 is 13 residues. V was pared by 0 bases and J by 9 bases, with 9 bases between. Here the CDR3 reads CASGLVGGVEQFF. The CDR3 nucleotides are TGTGCTAGTGGTTTGGTGGGTGGGGTTGAGCAGTTCTTC.

This clonotype was seen ten or more times. The genes are TRBV6-1 and TRBJ1-5, with TRBD1 as a possible D gene (5 bases). V lost 1 base and J 1 base, leaving 11 bases between the germline ends. This CDR3 contains 16 residues. Germline V gives CDR1 MNHNS, CDR2 SASEGT. The CDR3 is CASSEVLGGSNQPQHF. The CDR3 DNA reads TGTGCCAGCAGTGAAGTGTTGGGGGGGAGCAATCAGCCCCAGCATTTT.

This clonotype was found many times. The genes are TRBV10-3 and TRBJ1-1; D is unresolved. V gave up 2 bases and J gave up 2 bases, with 9 bases separating them. In germline, CDR1 is ENHRY, CDR2 SYGVKD. The CDR3 consists of 14 residues. Here the CDR3 reads CAISEMGSNTEAFF. As DNA, the CDR3 is TGTGCCATCAGTGAGATGGGGTCTAACACTGAAGCTTTCTTT.

This clonotype was seen repeatedly, ten times or more. The chain couples TRBV3-1 to TRBJ1-2; D uncertain. The CDR3 spans 12 residues. V gave up 1 base and J gave up 5 bases, with 5 bases separating them. Germline V gene sequence: CDR1 LGHDT, CDR2 YNNKEL (reference sequence). The CDR3 reads CASSQVLYGYTF. In DNA, the CDR3 is TGTGCCAGCAGCCAAGTCTTGTATGGCTACACCTTC.

This clonotype was observed a handful of times. The rearrangement links TRBV7-9 to TRBJ1-1; D is uncertain. Germline-derived CDR1 and CDR2 are SEHNR and FQNEAQ (reference sequence). V lost 5 bases to trimming and J lost 9 bases, with 7 bases between them. This CDR3 region has 10 residues. The CDR3 is CASSQLQAFF. The CDR3 coding sequence is TGTGCCAGCAGCCAACTTCAAGCTTTCTTT.

This clonotype was picked up one time. This rearrangement joins TRBV2 to TRBJ2-7; D gene ambiguous. Trimming took 4 bases from V and 4 from J, leaving 14 bases between them. This CDR3 spans 14 amino acids. CDR1 SNHLY and CDR2 FYNNEI come from the germline V gene. The CDR3 sequence: CASSVGQLSYEQYF. DNA for the CDR3: TGTGCCAGCAGTGTAGGCCAGCTAAGTTACGAGCAGTACTTC.

This chain connects TRBV20-1 to TRBJ2-5, with D tentatively TRBD1 (6 bases). Trimming shortened V by 5 bases and J by 2 bases, and 18 bases separated the two germline ends. This CDR3 contains 15 residues. Germline V CDR1 and CDR2: DFQATT, SNEGSKA (reference sequence). CDR3 protein: CSARPDRQSQETQYF. The DNA of the CDR3 is TGCAGTGCTCGCCCGGACAGACAATCACAAGAGACCCAGTACTTC.